The 16 T cell receptor beta chains below come from one sample, sequenced in a study of cytomegalovirus exposure and HLA in healthy donors. Primers for the PCR totalled 60 Vbeta and 13 Jbeta. Method: immunoSEQ multiplex PCR; TCRdb's copy keeps in-frame clones and lacks some. The sample records some 110,000 clones, 74% being singletons. The specimen was PBMCs. The source is a woman aged 50 to 65 in good health and CMV-seropositive.

V gene TRBV7-2 combines with J gene TRBJ2-1, with a weak D call TRBD1 (5 bases). Deletions cut 7 bases from V and 7 bases from J, with 20 bases between. CDR1 and CDR2 from the germline V gene are SGHTA and FQGNSA. The CDR3 is 15 amino acids. The CDR3 DNA follows: TGTGCCAGCAACCAGCAGCAGGGCAGGGCAAATGAGCAGTTCTTC. It encodes CASNQQQGRANEQFF.

Only a few counts were recorded for this clone. The V and J genes are TRBV29-1 and TRBJ2-1, with 8 bases lining up with TRBD2. CDR1 SQVTM and CDR2 ANQGSEA come from the germline V gene. This CDR3 contains 16 residues. V shed 4 bases, J shed 0 bases, and the junction held 8 bases outside the gene matches. CDR3 sequence: CSVAGGRESSYNEQFF. CDR3 bases: TGCAGCGTTGCGGGGGGGAGGGAAAGCTCCTACAATGAGCAGTTCTTC.

This clone was seen a handful of times. The chain recombines TRBV30 with TRBJ1-1, with TRBD1 matching over 7 bases. The CDR3 runs 13 residues. Germline-derived CDR1 and CDR2 are GTSNPN and SVGIG (reference sequence). V was clipped by 0 bases and J by 10 bases; unmatched bases: 8. CDR3 residues: CAWSVSQGVGAFF. Here the CDR3 DNA reads TGTGCCTGGAGTGTAAGTCAGGGGGTCGGAGCTTTCTTT.

This chain uses TRBV28 with TRBJ1-1, with D possibly being TRBD1 (6 bases). Germline assignment: CDR1 MDHEN and CDR2 SYDVKM. The CDR3 is 15 amino acids. V gave up 6 bases and J gave up 1 base, with 15 bases separating them. The CDR3: CASRNKQGKNTEAFF. Here the CDR3 DNA reads TGTGCCAGCAGAAACAAACAGGGTAAGAACACTGAAGCTTTCTTT.

This sequence joins TRBV5-8 and TRBJ1-1; 7 bases align to TRBD1. V trimming: 3 bases; J trimming: 6 bases; junction bases outside the gene matches: 14. This CDR3 has 16 residues. Germline lookup yields CDR1 SGHTS and CDR2 YDEGEE. The CDR3 loop reads CASSWETTGAGAEAFF. The DNA for the CDR3 is TGTGCCAGCAGCTGGGAAACTACAGGGGCCGGGGCTGAAGCTTTCTTT. Using reference TRBV5-8 and TRBJ1-1 for the parts outside the CDR3, the full variable domain is EAGVTQSPTHLIKTRGQQATLRCSPISGHTSVYWYQQALGLGLQFLLWYDEGEERNRGNFPPRFSGRQFPNYSSELNVNALELEDSALYLCASSWETTGAGAEAFFGQGTRLTVV.

The genes are TRBV6-1 and TRBJ2-7; TRBD1 agrees at 7 bases. With V trimmed by 5 bases and J by 5 bases, 6 bases remained unmatched. The CDR3 is 13 residues long. Germline-derived CDR1 and CDR2 are MNHNS and SASEGT. The DNA for the CDR3 is TGTGCCAGCAGTCCAGACAGGGCGGACGAGCAGTACTTC. Protein sequence: CASSPDRADEQYF.

The chain couples TRBV30 to TRBJ1-5; the match to TRBD1 covers 9 bases. V lost 5 bases to trimming and J lost 6 bases; unmatched junction nucleotides: 8. CDR1 and CDR2 (germline): GTSNPN, SVGIG (reference sequence). CDR3 length equals 14 residues. CDR3 loop: CAWSDRGSSQPQHF. DNA of the CDR3: TGTGCCTGGTCGGACAGGGGTAGTAGTCAGCCCCAGCATTTT.

This rearrangement joins TRBV11-2 to TRBJ1-4; 7 positions agree with TRBD1. Germline V lookup: CDR1 SGHAT, CDR2 FQNNGV. This CDR3 is built from 17 residues. V was pared by 5 bases and J by 7 bases, with 16 bases of the junction left unmatched. CDR3 sequence reads: CASSHLTGKRWGEKLFF. CDR3 bases: TGTGCCAGCAGCCACTTGACAGGGAAGCGTTGGGGTGAAAAACTGTTTTTT.

The chain employs TRBV7-9 and TRBJ1-5; maybe TRBD1 (5 bases). Deletions cut 1 base from V and 9 bases from J, with 16 bases between. Germline V gene sequence: CDR1 SEHNR, CDR2 FQNEAQ (reference sequence). The CDR3 loop spans 15 amino acids. The CDR3 here is CASSLGDGTQGPQHF. The CDR3, as DNA: TGTGCCAGCAGCTTAGGTGACGGCACCCAGGGGCCCCAGCATTTT.

The genes are TRBV7-9 and TRBJ2-1; D uncertain. CDR3 length: 14 residues. Germline CDR1 SEHNR, CDR2 FQNEAQ (reference sequence). Trimming removed 1 base from V and 3 bases from J, with 7 bases in between. CDR3 sequence (DNA): TGTGCCAGCAGCTTAGGGCTTCGCTACAATGAGCAGTTCTTC. This translates into CASSLGLRYNEQFF.

This clone was seen more than once but under ten times. This same CDR3 is encoded by further DNA sequences in the sample. V gene TRBV28 combines with J gene TRBJ2-7, with D tentatively TRBD1 (5 bases). Looked up from germline, CDR1 is MDHEN and CDR2 is SYDVKM. This CDR3 spans 16 amino acids. Trimming pared 2 bases from V and 0 bases from J, leaving 14 bases between. The CDR3 loop is CASSLSKGSGSYEQYF. The CDR3 DNA is TGTGCCAGCAGTTTAAGTAAGGGGTCCGGCTCCTACGAGCAGTACTTC.

The V and J genes are TRBV21-1 and TRBJ1-1; the DNA was not compared with TRBD1, the D call given in the table. TRBV21-1 is a known pseudogene. The CDR3 sequence is 16 residues long. For the CDR3, the DNA is TGTGCCAGCAGCAAAAAGGAAAATAGGGGATACACTGAAGCTTTCTTT. Translating gives CASSKKENRGYTEAFF.

Points on this clone: The junction and the germline gene differ at one end; a read error may be behind it. The chain couples TRBV5-6 to TRBJ2-1; 8 bases match TRBD1. There are 15 residues in the CDR3. Germline V gene data show CDR1 as SGHDT and CDR2 as YYEEEE. Here the CDR3 DNA reads TGTGCCAGCAGTTTGGCGACAGGGGCCTACAATGAGCAGTTCTTC. Translating gives CASSLATGAYNEQFF.

This clone has only a few counts. The chain recombines TRBV19 with TRBJ2-7; 8 positions agree with TRBD1. Germline CDR1 reads LNHDA; CDR2 reads SQIVND (reference sequence). V shed 4 bases, J shed 0 bases, and the junction held 5 bases outside the gene matches. This CDR3 is 15 amino acids long. The CDR3 DNA is TGTGCCAGTAGTAACACAGGGGGGAGCTCCTACGAGCAGTACTTC. Its protein product is CASSNTGGSSYEQYF.

In its sample, this clone was seen once. The rearrangement joins TRBV27 to TRBJ1-1, with D possibly matching TRBD1 (6 bases). V dropped 4 bases and J dropped 12 bases, with 18 bases sitting between them. The germline V gene has CDR1 MNHEY and CDR2 SMNVEV (reference sequence). The length of the CDR3 is 13 residues. The CDR3 DNA is TGTGCCAGCAGTTCAGGGGATCGATTCGATACTTTCTTT. Translated: CASSSGDRFDTFF.

The V call is TRBV28, the J call TRBJ1-1; 7 positions match TRBD1. Germline-derived CDR1 and CDR2 are MDHEN and SYDVKM. There are 14 residues in the CDR3. V shed 5 bases, J shed 3 bases, and the junction held 6 bases outside the gene matches. The CDR3 spells CASSRTGSHTEAFF. The CDR3 DNA reads TGTGCCAGCAGTCGGACAGGCAGTCACACTGAAGCTTTCTTT.